The present TCR beta chain was sequenced within a study of blood T cell repertoires in COVID-19 (dated by TCRdb to about 2020). At the level of the whole study: Collaborator samples came from the United States, Italy and Spain and covered acute and convalescent phases of COVID-19. Samples were obtained from the ongoing ImmuneRACE study (first 160 participants) and from some 1,300 subjects provided by 6 global collaborators. A de-identified subject ID, COVID-19 status, age in years and sex were almost always included in the sample metadata. HLA class I and class II types, where available, came from metadata supplied by the sample provider rather than from assay-based typing. The dataset comprised deeply sampled blood TCRbeta repertoires from subjects exposed to, actively infected with, or recovered from COVID-19. The repertoires were made available in a free public database intended to serve as a resource for research on the immune response to SARS-CoV-2. The prospective study material was composed of cDNA or gDNA derived from T cells, B-cell-depleted T cells, or PBMCs.

The germline V gene (reference sequence) specifies LNHDA as CDR1 and SQIVND as CDR2. The CDR3, cysteine through phenylalanine, is 15 amino acids long. CDR3 DNA is the only sequence kept; it has 45 bases, read in frame from the first base. The V and J ends are trimmed by 1 base and 5 bases, leaving 15 bases between them. Note on this clone: There is no known antigen for this receptor. It has no much larger one-base neighbor in the sample; base qualities were not kept.

TCRbeta CDR3 regions were amplified from genomic DNA by means of the immunoSEQ Assay, a bias-controlled multiplex PCR. Under the source paper's analysis protocol: Within the assay, amplification of reference gene primers was used to estimate how many nucleated cells each sample contained. Sequence reads were collapsed and filtered to measure the absolute abundance of every unique TCRbeta CDR3 rearrangement. For each sample, productive Simpson clonality was calculated as the square root of Simpson's diversity index across productive rearrangements. The table was pulled from immuneACCESS by TCRdb, which kept in-frame rearrangements only. Such tables lose some clones; where checked, under half of the loss comes from unresolved V genes, and the rest has no known cause. For V, J and clone size, that table is used; D and trimming come from the DNA. The sample table holds 150,000 to 170,000 clones, of which about three quarters were seen once. The top ten clonotypes cover about 1.8% of the sample.

Broad study findings and their caveats: How much clinical and demographic metadata was included differed by source and by participant, and the metadata was provided uncurated.

Whole blood was collected in K2EDTA tubes by collaborating institutions according to the institutions' own protocols. For TCRbeta analysis, collaborator samples were shipped as frozen whole blood, as isolated PBMCs, or as DNA extracted from either sample type. Input material: peripheral blood. The sequence derives from a man older than 75 with acute or convalescent COVID-19. The chain was built from TRBV19 and TRBJ2-7; TRBD2 is a weak D gene call, 6 bases matching. The CDR3 amino acid sequence is: CASSIGNSAGNEQYF. In nucleotide form, the sequence is TGTGCCAGTAGTATAGGAAACAGTGCGGGAAACGAGCAGTACTTC.